A single T cell receptor (beta chain) is shown here with its context. The CDR3 sequence is 16 residues long. V was clipped by 7 bases and J by 7 bases; unmatched bases: 13. The germline gives CDR1 SNHLY, CDR2 FYNNEI. These data belong to a study of blood T cell repertoires in COVID-19. Study information: Spain, Italy and the United States supplied samples that represented acute and convalescent COVID-19. Sources were T cells, B-cell-depleted T cells, or PBMCs; the material itself was cDNA or gDNA.

Original processing methods: Estimation of nucleated cell counts was performed using reference gene primer amplification. Sequenced by immunoSEQ multiplex PCR; TCRdb stores in-frame clones only, minus some. Clonal size and the V and J genes are those of that table, whereas D and trimming came from the DNA. The sample contains roughly 140,000 clones, more than 75% of which appear only once. This sequence originates from a woman aged 40 to 50 with acute or convalescent COVID-19. V and J are TRBV2 and TRBJ2-2; 9 bases fit TRBD1. Sequenced material: peripheral blood. The CDR3 loop reads CASKEDPGTGLGELFF. The CDR3 bases are TGTGCCAGCAAAGAAGATCCCGGGACAGGGCTCGGGGAGCTGTTTTTT.